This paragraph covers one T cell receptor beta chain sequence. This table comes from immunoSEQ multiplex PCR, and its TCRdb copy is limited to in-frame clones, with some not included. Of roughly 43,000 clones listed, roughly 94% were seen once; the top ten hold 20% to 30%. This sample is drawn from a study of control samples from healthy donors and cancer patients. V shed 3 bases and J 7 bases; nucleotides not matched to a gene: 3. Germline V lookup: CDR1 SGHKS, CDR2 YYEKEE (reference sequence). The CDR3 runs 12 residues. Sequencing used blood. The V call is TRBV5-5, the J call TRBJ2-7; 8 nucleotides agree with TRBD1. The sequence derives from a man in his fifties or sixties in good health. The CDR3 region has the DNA TGTGCCAGCAGCTGGACAGGGCAAGAGCAGTACTTC. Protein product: CASSWTGQEQYF.